The 27 T cell receptor beta chains reported below all come from one sample, sequenced in a study of blood T cell repertoires in COVID-19. Measured with immunoSEQ multiplex PCR; TCRdb has only the in-frame clones, and not every one. The table records about 190,000 clones, around four fifths of them present only once. Sequences were obtained from peripheral blood. The receptor source for this set is a human donor in a cohort sampled during active COVID-19.

The chain combines TRBV30 with TRBJ2-1, with a possible D match to TRBD2 (5 bases). V was pared by 1 base and J by 9 bases, with 13 bases between. CDR3 length: 13 amino acids. The V gene's germline CDR1 is GTSNPN and CDR2 SVGIG (reference sequence). The CDR3 region is CAWSASFAGEQFF. The CDR3 coding sequence is TGTGCCTGGAGTGCTTCCTTTGCGGGTGAGCAGTTCTTC.

The V call is TRBV11-3, the J call TRBJ2-7, with 10 bases identical to TRBD1. The V gene's germline CDR1 is SGHNT and CDR2 YENEEA. The V and J ends lost 4 bases and 6 bases, in that order; junction bases with no gene match: 9. The CDR3 covers 15 residues. In DNA form, the CDR3 reads TGTGCCAGCAGCTCCGGGACAGGGGAGTTCGGCGAGCAGTACTTC. Translated, it gives CASSSGTGEFGEQYF.

CDR3 in amino acids: CASLDRGREQYF. The DNA for the CDR3 is TGTGCCAGCTTGGACAGGGGGCGCGAGCAGTACTTC. The chain couples TRBV6-5 to TRBJ2-7; TRBD1 agrees at 11 bases. The CDR3 extends over 12 amino acids. The ends lost 8 bases at V and 6 bases at J; junction bases unmatched: 3. Germline loops: CDR1 MNHEY, CDR2 SVGAGI.

This clone was counted between two and nine times. CDR3 nucleotides: TGTGCCTGGAGCGTACGAGTGAGGAATCAGCCCCAGCATTTT. This codes for CAWSVRVRNQPQHF. V is TRBV30 and J is TRBJ1-5; D gene ambiguous. CDR3 length: 14 residues. The V end was cut by 3 bases, the J end by 4 bases, with 13 bases between. Germline values: CDR1 GTSNPN, CDR2 SVGIG (reference sequence).

The chain is built from TRBV19 and TRBJ2-2, with 16 positions matching TRBD2. Germline trimming cut 5 bases from V and 0 bases from J; bases unmatched to any gene: 9. Germline values: CDR1 LNHDA, CDR2 SQIVND (reference sequence). This CDR3 is 20 amino acids long. The CDR3 region is CASSAYSGTSGGANTGELFF. The CDR3 region has the DNA TGTGCCAGTAGTGCTTACTCCGGGACTAGCGGGGGGGCGAACACCGGGGAGCTGTTTTTT. Complete variable domain (other parts from reference TRBV19 and TRBJ2-2): DGGITQSPKYLFRKEGQNVTLSCEQNLNHDAMYWYRQDPGQGLRLIYYSQIVNDFQKGDIAEGYSVSREKKESFPLTVTSAQKNPTAFYLCASSAYSGTSGGANTGELFFGEGSRLTVL.

This chain joins TRBV5-1 and TRBJ2-7, with D perhaps TRBD1 (6 bases). The CDR3 consists of 12 residues. From germline, CDR1 is SGHRS and CDR2 YFSETQ. The V and J ends lost 3 bases and 4 bases respectively, with 8 bases between them. DNA of the CDR3: TGCGCCAGCAGCTCGGACAGATACGAGCAGTACTTC. Amino acid sequence: CASSSDRYEQYF.

A remark on this clone: Other DNA sequences in this sample translate to the same CDR3. The genes are TRBV28 and TRBJ1-2; D is unresolved. V lost 2 bases and J lost 1, with 5 bases in between. Germline V gene lookup returns CDR1 MDHEN and CDR2 SYDVKM. This CDR3 is built from 13 residues. The CDR3 reads CASSLRGNYGYTF. CDR3 nucleotides: TGTGCCAGCAGTTTACGGGGTAACTATGGCTACACCTTC.

J is TRBJ1-5 and V is TRBV6-5, with D perhaps matching TRBD1 (6 bases). The CDR3 covers 15 residues. V lost 5 bases and J 2 bases, leaving 13 bases between the germline ends. Germline V gene lookup returns CDR1 MNHEY and CDR2 SVGAGI. The CDR3 sequence: CASSPTGFRNQPQHF. The CDR3 DNA is TGTGCCAGCAGTCCAACAGGGTTTCGCAATCAGCCCCAGCATTTT.

The chain employs TRBV18 and TRBJ2-5; the D gene is possibly TRBD1 (6 bases). Per the germline V gene, CDR1 is KGHSH and CDR2 is LQKENI. The CDR3 length is 13 residues. Deletions cut 3 bases from V and 3 bases from J, with 8 bases between. The CDR3 DNA reads TGTGCCAGCTCACCGGACAGAAAAGAGACCCAGTACTTC. Amino acids: CASSPDRKETQYF.

This chain uses TRBV12-3 or TRBV12-4 with TRBJ2-5; no clear D. The CDR3 loop spans 13 amino acids. V was shortened by 2 bases and J by 3 bases, with 7 bases between the two germline ends. The CDR3 nucleotides are TGTGCCAGCAGTTTATCGTCAGAAGAGACCCAGTACTTC. Translation: CASSLSSEETQYF.

On this clone: This same CDR3 is encoded by further DNA sequences in the sample. This rearrangement joins TRBV3-1 (or the pseudogene TRBV3-2) to TRBJ2-5, with D perhaps TRBD2 (7 bases). There are 15 residues in the CDR3. V lost 1 base to trimming and J lost 2 bases, with 11 bases between them. Per the germline V gene, CDR1 is LGHDT and CDR2 is YNNKEL (reference sequence). This CDR3 is CASSQGRGPQETQYF. CDR3 DNA: TGTGCCAGCAGCCAAGGGCGGGGGCCACAAGAGACCCAGTACTTC.

The gene calls are TRBV3-1 (or the pseudogene TRBV3-2) and TRBJ1-5; the match to TRBD1 covers 9 bases. Trimming took 4 bases from V and 6 from J; bases not matched to a gene: 4. The CDR3 sequence is 14 residues long. Per germline, CDR1 LGHDT and CDR2 YNNKEL (reference sequence). The CDR3 sequence: CASSPGQGIQPQHF. The CDR3 nucleotides read TGTGCCAGCAGCCCCGGACAGGGGATTCAGCCCCAGCATTTT.

This chain links TRBV19 with TRBJ1-2, with D maybe TRBD1 (6 bases). Germline V gene lookup returns CDR1 LNHDA and CDR2 SQIVND (reference sequence). The CDR3 is made up of 14 amino acids. V was shortened by 7 bases and J by 4 bases, with 16 bases between the two germline ends. The CDR3: CASTDDRTGYGYTF. In DNA form, the CDR3 reads TGTGCCAGTACAGACGACAGGACTGGCTATGGCTACACCTTC.

Details on this clone: Within the sample, other DNA sequences also encode this same CDR3. The chain joins TRBV18 to TRBJ1-1; D is undetermined. The CDR3 totals 15 residues. V lost 3 bases and J lost 1, with 12 bases in between. The germline gives CDR1 KGHSH, CDR2 LQKENI. The chain's CDR3 is CASSPFGTENTEAFF. The CDR3 coding sequence is TGTGCCAGCTCACCCTTCGGTACAGAGAACACTGAAGCTTTCTTT.

The V gene is TRBV29-1, the J gene TRBJ2-7; 8 positions agree with TRBD1. This CDR3 is 14 amino acids long. The J segment lost 6 bases and the V segment lost 4 bases, leaving 11 bases of the junction unmatched. Germline V lookup: CDR1 SQVTM, CDR2 ANQGSEA. The CDR3 protein is CSVGRQGLKGEQYF. Here the CDR3 DNA reads TGCAGCGTTGGACGACAGGGGCTCAAGGGCGAGCAGTACTTC.

The chain links TRBV2 to TRBJ2-2; D possibly corresponds to TRBD2 (6 bases). Trimming removed 9 bases at V and 2 bases at J, with 13 bases between. Germline V gives CDR1 SNHLY, CDR2 FYNNEI. This CDR3 has 14 amino acids. CDR3 DNA sequence: TGTGCCAGTAGGAGGGCCCCAAACACCGGGGAGCTGTTTTTT. Its protein is CASRRAPNTGELFF.

The chain recombines TRBV25-1 with TRBJ2-7; 10 bases are a match to TRBD2. The CDR3 runs to 15 residues. V was clipped by 4 bases and J by 1 base; unmatched bases: 4. Germline CDR1 is MGHDK and CDR2 is SYGVNS. CDR3 loop: CASSASGSGSYEQYF. Here the CDR3 DNA reads TGTGCCAGCAGTGCTAGCGGGAGCGGGTCCTACGAGCAGTACTTC.

The chain carries TRBV20-1 and TRBJ1-5, with D maybe TRBD1 (6 bases). Germline V CDR1 and CDR2: DFQATT, SNEGSKA (reference sequence). The CDR3 runs 14 residues. Deletions cut 3 bases from V and 4 bases from J, with 13 bases between. The CDR3 region has the DNA TGCAGTGCTAGTTCCCCAGGGGAGAATCAGCCCCAGCATTTT. It yields the protein CSASSPGENQPQHF.

The chain links TRBV3-1 (or the pseudogene TRBV3-2) to TRBJ2-7; possibly TRBD2 for D (5 bases). In germline, CDR1 is LGHDT, CDR2 YNNKEL (reference sequence). The CDR3 covers 12 residues. V was trimmed by 1 base and J by 9 bases, leaving 10 bases between them. The CDR3 sequence: CASSQGPGTQYF. In DNA, the CDR3 is TGTGCCAGCAGCCAAGGGCCGGGAACGCAGTACTTC.

The gene calls are TRBV10-2 and TRBJ1-1, with D unclear. CDR3 length equals 15 residues. V lost 1 base, J lost 6 bases, and 15 bases lay in between. In germline, CDR1 is WSHSY, CDR2 SAAADI. CDR3: CASSELAGVEAEAFF. As DNA, the CDR3 is TGCGCCAGCAGTGAGTTAGCGGGAGTAGAGGCTGAAGCTTTCTTT.

This chain joins TRBV7-8 and TRBJ2-3; TRBD1 might be the D (6 bases). Germline loops: CDR1 SGHVS, CDR2 FQNEAQ. The CDR3 totals 16 residues. V was clipped by 5 bases and J by 0 bases, with 15 bases between them. The CDR3 nucleotides are TGTGCCAGCAGCCAGGGGTATTTGGGGAGCACAGATACGCAGTATTTT. Its protein is CASSQGYLGSTDTQYF.

The CDR3 region has the DNA TGTGCCAGTAGTAGGGACAGGGGGAACTATGGCTACACCTTC. Translation gives CASSRDRGNYGYTF. The chain is built from TRBV19 and TRBJ1-2; TRBD1 agrees at 11 bases. Germline-derived CDR1 and CDR2 are LNHDA and SQIVND (reference sequence). With V trimmed by 4 bases and J by 2 bases, 0 bases remained unmatched. The CDR3 spans 14 residues.

This chain joins TRBV18 and TRBJ1-4, with D possibly TRBD1 on 5 matching bases. Germline CDR1 reads KGHSH; CDR2 reads LQKENI. The ends were cut back, 3 bases at V and 10 bases at J, with 18 bases in the middle. CDR3 size: 15 residues. CDR3 DNA: TGTGCCAGCTCACCTCCCACGACAAGCGGGGGAAAACTGTTTTTT. Its protein product is CASSPPTTSGGKLFF.

The V gene is TRBV9, the J gene TRBJ2-7, with TRBD1 as a possible D gene (5 bases). The V end lost 4 bases, the J end lost 5 bases, and 19 bases lay between the germline ends. The CDR3 sequence is 15 residues long. Germline loops: CDR1 SGDLS, CDR2 YYNGEE. The CDR3 region has the DNA TGTGCCAGCAGCCCATGGGAAGGGGCGGCCCACGAGCAGTACGTC. Its protein product is CASSPWEGAAHEQYV.

V usage is TRBV6-6 and J usage is TRBJ1-1, with D possibly TRBD1 on 6 matching bases. Trimming took off 7 bases at V and 6 bases at J, with 18 bases between the two ends. The germline CDR1 and CDR2 sequences are MNHNY and SVGAGI (reference sequence). The CDR3 is 14 residues long. CDR3 DNA sequence: TGTGCCAGCACGCCATTGACAGGAGTGGCTGAAGCTTTCTTT. The encoded protein is CASTPLTGVAEAFF.

The J gene is TRBJ2-2, the V gene TRBV9, with no clear D. CDR3 length equals 14 residues. Germline V lookup: CDR1 SGDLS, CDR2 YYNGEE. Trimming stripped 0 bases from V and 1 base from J, with 4 bases between. The chain's CDR3 is CASSVAGNTGELFF. The CDR3 region has the DNA TGTGCCAGCAGCGTAGCGGGGAACACCGGGGAGCTGTTTTTT.

The chain combines TRBV5-1 with TRBJ1-2; maybe TRBD1 (5 bases). CDR1 is SGHRS and CDR2 is YFSETQ in the germline V gene. CDR3 size: 14 residues. V dropped 4 bases and J dropped 6 bases, with 16 bases sitting between them. CDR3 nucleotides: TGCGCCAGCAGCCCCCAAGGGGCTTTAGATGGCTACACCTTC. Amino acids: CASSPQGALDGYTF. Combining the CDR3 with reference TRBV5-1 and TRBJ1-2 gives the whole variable domain KAGVTQTPRYLIKTRGQQVTLSCSPISGHRSVSWYQQTPGQGLQFLFEYFSETQRNKGNFPGRFSGRQFSNSRSEMNVSTLELGDSALYLCASSPQGALDGYTFGSGTRLTVV.